This T cell receptor (beta chain) was found in a study of Graves' ophthalmopathy and Graves' hyperthyroidism. Study context: At the time of initial diagnosis and before any treatment, peripheral blood was collected.

CDR3 size: 16 residues. Germline V gene data show CDR1 as SNHLY and CDR2 as FYNNEI. The source of the PBMCs was less than 12 ml of fresh peripheral blood. Amplification of the TCR beta CDR3 regions used RNA transcripts (as template). Amplification began with first-round RT-PCR using HTBI primers, then second-round multiplex PCR was performed. From the multiplex PCR reads, TCRdb called clonotypes with MiXCR, one entry per CDR3 protein. The sample has about 700,000 distinct CDR3 sequences, roughly two fifths seen once. In its sample, this clonotype was seen once. One junction end does not reproduce the germline sequence, and a read error may be involved.

The rearrangement uses TRBV2 and TRBJ1-6; 9 nucleotides align to TRBD1. The receptor comes from an adult man with Graves' ophthalmopathy. Material: peripheral blood. CDR3: CASSQTGTGRTSPLHF. CDR3 bases: TGCGCCAGCAGCCAGACGGGGACAGGGCGCACCTCACCCCTCCACTTT.